Presented here are 4 T cell receptor beta chains from one specimen sequenced in a study of cytomegalovirus exposure and HLA in healthy donors. Both 60 Vbeta primers and 13 Jbeta primers went into the PCR. The data were produced by immunoSEQ multiplex PCR, yet TCRdb's version contains in-frame clones alone and is incomplete. The sample yields 90,000 to 150,000 clones, around 76% seen once. Sequences were obtained from PBMCs. These receptors originate from a middle-aged man in good health and CMV-seropositive.

The CDR3 DNA follows: TGTGCCAGCAGCGCCCGCGGCACAGATACGCAGTATTTT. Translation: CASSARGTDTQYF. The rearrangement uses TRBV9 and TRBJ2-3, with D uncertain. V dropped 3 bases and J dropped 1 base, with 6 bases sitting between them. This CDR3 comprises 13 residues. Looked up from germline, CDR1 is SGDLS and CDR2 is YYNGEE.

This clone was seen just once. This sequence joins TRBV9 and TRBJ1-2, with 7 bases identical to TRBD1. CDR1 and CDR2 (germline): SGDLS, YYNGEE. This CDR3 region has 16 residues. V shed 4 bases, J shed 0 bases, and the junction held 9 bases outside the gene matches. CDR3 residues: CASSPKMGQPNYGYTF. The CDR3 DNA sequence: TGTGCCAGCAGCCCAAAGATGGGACAGCCTAACTATGGCTACACCTTC.

The chain uses TRBV12-5 and TRBJ2-7; 9 positions match TRBD1. This CDR3 spans 14 amino acids. Trimming cost V 6 bases and J 3 bases; bases outside gene matches: 6. CDR1 LGHNT and CDR2 FRNRAP come from the germline V gene. The CDR3 sequence: CASGTGQGLYEQYF. In nucleotides, the CDR3 is TGTGCTAGTGGGACGGGACAGGGTCTCTACGAGCAGTACTTC.

The chain is built from TRBV28 and TRBJ2-1, with 10 nucleotides matching TRBD2. The ends lost 4 bases at V and 5 bases at J; junction bases unmatched: 8. The V gene's germline CDR1 is MDHEN and CDR2 SYDVKM. The CDR3 totals 16 residues. The CDR3 loop reads CASSSTPGTSDNEQFF. CDR3 DNA: TGTGCCAGCAGTTCCACTCCCGGGACTAGCGACAATGAGCAGTTCTTC.